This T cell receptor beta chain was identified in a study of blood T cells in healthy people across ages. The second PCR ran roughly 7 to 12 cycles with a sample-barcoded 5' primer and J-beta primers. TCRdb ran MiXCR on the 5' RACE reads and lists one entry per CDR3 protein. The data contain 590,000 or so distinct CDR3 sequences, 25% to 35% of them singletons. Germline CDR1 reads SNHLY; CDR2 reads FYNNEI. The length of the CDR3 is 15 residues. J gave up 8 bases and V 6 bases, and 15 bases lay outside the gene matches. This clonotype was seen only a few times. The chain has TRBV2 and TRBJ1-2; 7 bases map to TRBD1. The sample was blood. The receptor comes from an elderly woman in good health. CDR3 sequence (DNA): TGTGCCAGCAGGCCACTGGGACAGCGGAACGGGGGCTACACCTTC. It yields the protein CASRPLGQRNGGYTF. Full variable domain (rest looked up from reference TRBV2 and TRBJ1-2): EPEVTQTPSHQVTQMGQEVILRCVPISNHLYFYWYRQILGQKVEFLVSFYNNEISEKSEIFDDQFSVERPDGSNFTLKIRSTKLEDSAMYFCASRPLGQRNGGYTFGSGTRLTVV.